The 25 T cell receptor beta chains listed next were all sequenced from one sample in a study of shared clonotypes between healthy human individuals. Clones were sequenced by immunoSEQ multiplex PCR, and TCRdb holds only the in-frame ones, with some missing. The data contain 450,000 to 500,000 clones, 70% to 85% of them singletons. The sequenced sample was PBMCs. These receptors were taken from a woman aged 40 to 55 in good health. Some clones in this sample may be carry-over from other donors' samples.

The chain links TRBV6-5 to TRBJ2-4; either TRBD1 or TRBD2 may fit D (5 bases each). The CDR3 sequence is 14 residues long. The V and J ends lost 2 bases and 7 bases respectively, with 12 bases between them. Germline V gene lookup returns CDR1 MNHEY and CDR2 SVGAGI. CDR3 residues: CASSYTHRDNIQYF. The CDR3, as DNA: TGTGCCAGCAGTTACACGCACCGGGACAACATTCAGTACTTC.

The chain combines TRBV19 with TRBJ2-7; a possible D gene is TRBD2 (6 bases). The CDR3 is made up of 14 amino acids. V shed 10 bases and J shed 0 bases, with 16 bases lying between them. The germline V gene has CDR1 LNHDA and CDR2 SQIVND (reference sequence). This CDR3 reads CATKRAKSSYEQYF. The CDR3 nucleotides read TGTGCCACAAAGCGGGCTAAGAGCTCCTACGAGCAGTACTTC.

The rearrangement links TRBV27 to TRBJ2-3; TRBD2 is a possible D gene (5 bases). Trimming took 1 base from V and 0 from J, leaving 11 bases between them. The CDR3 contains 16 residues. Germline CDR1 MNHEY, CDR2 SMNVEV (reference sequence). In DNA form, the CDR3 reads TGTGCCAGCAGTTTATTCCTAGCTGCTAGCACAGATACGCAGTATTTT. It translates to CASSLFLAASTDTQYF.

This clone was detected only once. The chain uses TRBV11-2 and TRBJ2-2, with TRBD2 as a possible D gene (7 bases). The CDR3 runs to 15 residues. Germline loops: CDR1 SGHAT, CDR2 FQNNGV. With 4 bases removed from V and 5 bases from J, the gap between germline ends came to 14 bases. The CDR3 reads CASSSQGRGTGELFF. The CDR3 DNA reads TGTGCCAGCAGCTCTCAGGGGCGGGGGACCGGGGAGCTGTTTTTT.

This clone was seen only a few times. The rearrangement links TRBV5-1 to TRBJ1-1; no reliable D call. Per the germline V gene, CDR1 is SGHRS and CDR2 is YFSETQ. Trimming removed 0 bases at V and 0 bases at J, with 6 bases between. The CDR3 is made up of 14 amino acids. The CDR3: CASSLEAVNTEAFF. The DNA for the CDR3 is TGCGCCAGCAGCTTGGAGGCAGTGAACACTGAAGCTTTCTTT. Using reference TRBV5-1 and TRBJ1-1 for the parts outside the CDR3, the full variable domain is KAGVTQTPRYLIKTRGQQVTLSCSPISGHRSVSWYQQTPGQGLQFLFEYFSETQRNKGNFPGRFSGRQFSNSRSEMNVSTLELGDSALYLCASSLEAVNTEAFFGQGTRLTVV.

The chain is built from TRBV28 and TRBJ1-4; 11 bases align to TRBD1. In germline, CDR1 is MDHEN, CDR2 SYDVKM. Germline trimming cut 4 bases from V and 8 bases from J; bases unmatched to any gene: 6. The CDR3 totals 15 residues. The CDR3 sequence: CASSSRGQGGEKLFF. In DNA form, the CDR3 reads TGTGCCAGCAGTTCCAGGGGACAGGGGGGAGAAAAACTGTTTTTT.

This chain links TRBV4-2 with TRBJ1-5, with 8 bases matching TRBD1. The germline V gene has CDR1 LGHNA and CDR2 YNFKEQ. The CDR3 consists of 18 residues. Trimming removed 3 bases from V and 7 bases from J; junction bases left unmatched: 17. The CDR3 protein is CASSHLPRGQGEIQPQHF. In DNA form, the CDR3 reads TGTGCCAGCAGCCACCTCCCACGCGGACAGGGCGAAATACAGCCCCAGCATTTT.

Here the CDR3 reads CASSLAPSTEAFF. CDR3 coding DNA: TGCGCCAGCAGCTTGGCGCCCTCGACTGAAGCTTTCTTT. The V call is TRBV5-1, the J call TRBJ1-1; D not certain. The CDR3 has 13 residues. Germline assignment: CDR1 SGHRS and CDR2 YFSETQ. The ends were cut back, 0 bases at V and 5 bases at J, with 8 bases in the middle.

The chain links TRBV28 to TRBJ1-6, with a tentative D call TRBD1 (5 bases). CDR3 size: 15 residues. Germline loops: CDR1 MDHEN, CDR2 SYDVKM. Trimming took off 1 base at V and 2 bases at J, with 6 bases between the two ends. CDR3 loop: CASSLLQAYNSPLHF. The CDR3 DNA is TGTGCCAGCAGTTTATTACAGGCCTATAATTCACCCCTCCACTTT.

The V and J genes are TRBV4-2 and TRBJ2-7; D is unresolved. Trimming took off 1 base at V and 5 bases at J, with 12 bases between the two ends. The CDR3 consists of 14 residues. Germline V gives CDR1 LGHNA, CDR2 YNFKEQ. The CDR3 bases are TGTGCCAGCAGCCAAGTTAGGACCCCCAACGAGCAGTACTTC. This codes for CASSQVRTPNEQYF.

This clone was recorded at least ten times. The chain has TRBV30 and TRBJ2-7; 9 bases are shared with TRBD2. J lost 1 base, V lost 3 bases, and 10 bases had no gene match. The germline V gene has CDR1 GTSNPN and CDR2 SVGIG (reference sequence). The length of the CDR3 is 16 residues. DNA for the CDR3: TGTGCCTGGAGCCGGCCCTCTAGCGGGGTATCCTACGAGCAGTACTTC. Its protein product is CAWSRPSSGVSYEQYF.

V gene TRBV5-1 combines with J gene TRBJ1-1, with unresolved D. CDR1 is SGHRS, CDR2 YFSETQ, per germline. This CDR3 is built from 14 residues. Trimming shortened V by 1 base and J by 0 bases, and 7 bases separated the two germline ends. CDR3 loop: CASSLNVMNTEAFF. The CDR3 nucleotides are TGCGCCAGCAGCTTGAACGTCATGAACACTGAAGCTTTCTTT.

The chain recombines TRBV6-5 with TRBJ2-5, with unresolved D. This CDR3 contains 15 residues. V lost 2 bases to trimming and J lost 5 bases, with 15 bases between them. The V gene's germline CDR1 is MNHEY and CDR2 SVGAGI. The CDR3, as DNA: TGTGCCAGCAGTTACCGTGCTGCCTCTGGGGAGACCCAGTACTTC. The encoded protein is CASSYRAASGETQYF.

This clone has only a few counts. V usage is TRBV6-1 and J usage is TRBJ2-1; D ambiguous. The CDR3 sequence is 14 residues long. V lost 7 bases to trimming and J lost 0 bases, with 10 bases between them. Per the germline V gene, CDR1 is MNHNS and CDR2 is SASEGT. DNA of the CDR3: TGTGCCAGCAACGACTGGAGCTCCTACAATGAGCAGTTCTTC. Its protein is CASNDWSSYNEQFF.

The V call is TRBV10-3, the J call TRBJ2-7, with 7 bases that match TRBD1. Germline V gene lookup returns CDR1 ENHRY and CDR2 SYGVKD. CDR3 length: 14 residues. The ends lost 10 bases at V and 7 bases at J; junction bases unmatched: 16. The CDR3 loop reads CATAPIQGTGEQYF. The CDR3 DNA reads as TGTGCCACCGCTCCCATACAGGGGACCGGAGAGCAGTACTTC.

The rearrangement links TRBV7-8 to TRBJ2-1, with 10 bases identical to TRBD1. The CDR3 covers 15 residues. The ends lost 6 bases at V and 3 bases at J; junction bases unmatched: 5. Per germline, CDR1 SGHVS and CDR2 FQNEAQ. The CDR3 DNA reads as TGTGCCAGCAGACGGACAGGGGGAAGCTACAATGAGCAGTTCTTC. Translated: CASRRTGGSYNEQFF.

The CDR3 sequence: CASSQAPAGVSTDTQYF. Written as DNA, the CDR3 is TGTGCCAGCAGCCAAGCCCCAGCGGGAGTTAGTACAGATACGCAGTATTTT. This chain uses TRBV4-2 with TRBJ2-3, with TRBD2 identical over 8 bases. Unmatched junction bases numbered 9, after V lost 1 base and J lost 3 bases. Germline V lookup: CDR1 LGHNA, CDR2 YNFKEQ. The CDR3 sequence is 17 residues long.

This clone has just a few counts. The rearrangement joins TRBV5-4 to TRBJ2-1; TRBD2 is a possible D gene (6 bases). Trimming shortened V by 5 bases and J by 12 bases, and 21 bases separated the two germline ends. Germline V gene lookup returns CDR1 SGHNT and CDR2 YYREEE (reference sequence). CDR3 length: 14 residues. CDR3 amino acids: CASRTGTGPAAQFF. The CDR3 nucleotides are TGTGCCAGCAGGACCGGGACTGGCCCCGCTGCGCAGTTCTTC.

This chain uses TRBV29-1 with TRBJ2-1, with 8 bases lining up with TRBD2. Germline V CDR1 and CDR2: SQVTM, ANQGSEA. The CDR3 is 15 residues long. Unmatched junction bases numbered 10, after V lost 6 bases and J lost 3 bases. Here the CDR3 DNA reads TGCAGCGTGGCAGGGGCGGGAGGATTCTACAATGAGCAGTTCTTC. This translates into CSVAGAGGFYNEQFF.

The rearrangement uses TRBV5-5 and TRBJ1-2, with a weak D call TRBD1 (5 bases). The length of the CDR3 is 15 residues. The germline V gene encodes CDR1 SGHKS and CDR2 YYEKEE (reference sequence). Trimming took 0 bases from V and 1 from J, leaving 10 bases between them. CDR3 nucleotide sequence: TGTGCCAGCAGCTTGGCGGGGACCGTTAACTATGGCTACACCTTC. Its translation: CASSLAGTVNYGYTF.

As to this clone: A much larger clone differs from this one at a single base, so this may be a read error. The V call is TRBV6-4, the J call TRBJ2-3; TRBD2 matches at 10 bases. This CDR3 comprises 16 residues. The trim removed 3 bases at V and 1 base at J, leaving 4 bases unmatched. From germline, CDR1 is MRHNA and CDR2 SNTAGT. The CDR3 reads CASSETGTSGTDTQYF. The DNA for the CDR3 is TGTGCCAGCAGTGAAACCGGGACTAGCGGCACAGATACGCAGTATTTT.

V is TRBV14 and J is TRBJ2-7; D gene ambiguous. Germline CDR1 SGHDN, CDR2 FVKESK. Trimming cost V 4 bases and J 4 bases, with 8 bases left between them. The CDR3 runs to 12 residues. Here the CDR3 reads CASSPRSYEQYF. The CDR3 bases are TGTGCCAGCAGCCCGCGAAGTTACGAGCAGTACTTC.

This chain uses TRBV4-2 with TRBJ2-2, with TRBD2 identical over 9 bases. This CDR3 is 16 amino acids long. Looked up from germline, CDR1 is LGHNA and CDR2 is YNFKEQ. V lost 0 bases to trimming and J lost 5 bases; unmatched junction nucleotides: 4. The CDR3 DNA follows: TGTGCCAGCAGCCAAGAGACGACTAGCGGTACCGGGGAGCTGTTTTTT. Amino acid sequence: CASSQETTSGTGELFF.

CDR3 region: CASSSQGALAKNIQYF. CDR3 in DNA: TGTGCCAGCAGTTCGCAGGGTGCCCTGGCCAAAAACATTCAGTACTTC. The rearrangement links TRBV28 to TRBJ2-4; possible D gene TRBD1, 5 bases. Trimming cost V 4 bases and J 1 base, with 14 bases left between them. The CDR3 spans 16 residues. Germline CDR1 MDHEN, CDR2 SYDVKM.

This clone was detected many times. The rearrangement joins TRBV30 to TRBJ1-1, with D possibly matching TRBD1 (6 bases). Germline V lookup: CDR1 GTSNPN, CDR2 SVGIG (reference sequence). V was pared by 2 bases and J by 3 bases, with 13 bases between. This CDR3 has 14 residues. The CDR3 coding sequence is TGTGCCTGGAGTCACAGGGACGGGGACACTGAAGCTTTCTTT. Translation gives CAWSHRDGDTEAFF.